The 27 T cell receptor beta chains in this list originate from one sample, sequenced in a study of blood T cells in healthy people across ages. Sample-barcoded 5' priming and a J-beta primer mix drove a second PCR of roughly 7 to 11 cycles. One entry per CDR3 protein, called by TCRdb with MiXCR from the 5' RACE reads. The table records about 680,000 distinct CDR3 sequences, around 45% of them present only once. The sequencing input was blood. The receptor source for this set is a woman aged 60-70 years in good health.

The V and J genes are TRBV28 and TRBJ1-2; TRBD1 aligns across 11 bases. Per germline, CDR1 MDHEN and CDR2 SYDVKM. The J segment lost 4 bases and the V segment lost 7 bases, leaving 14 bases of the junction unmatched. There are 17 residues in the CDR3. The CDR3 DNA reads TGTGCCAGCAAGTCCCCGGGGGACAGGGGGTCCCTCTATGGCTACACCTTC. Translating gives CASKSPGDRGSLYGYTF.

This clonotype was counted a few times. The CDR3: CASSQLSTPFSLYEQYF. The CDR3, as DNA: TGTGCCAGCAGCCAATTATCGACACCTTTTTCCCTCTACGAGCAGTACTTC. The genes are TRBV4-2 and TRBJ2-7; D uncertain. Germline V gene data show CDR1 as LGHNA and CDR2 as YNFKEQ. The CDR3 covers 17 residues. V shed 2 bases and J shed 3 bases, with 20 bases lying between them.

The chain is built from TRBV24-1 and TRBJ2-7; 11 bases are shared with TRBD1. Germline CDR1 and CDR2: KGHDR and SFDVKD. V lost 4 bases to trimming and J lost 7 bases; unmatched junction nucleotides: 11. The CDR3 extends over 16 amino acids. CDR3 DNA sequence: TGTGCCACCAGTGACGCCCCGGGACAGGGGGACAATGAGCAGTACTTC. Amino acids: CATSDAPGQGDNEQYF.

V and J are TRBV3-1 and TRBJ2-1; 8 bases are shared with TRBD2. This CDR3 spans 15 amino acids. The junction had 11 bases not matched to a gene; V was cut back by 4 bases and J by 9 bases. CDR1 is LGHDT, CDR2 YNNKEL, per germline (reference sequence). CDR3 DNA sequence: TGTGCCAGCAGCCTGAGCGGGAGCAGTCGTCTTGAGCAGTTCTTC. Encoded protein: CASSLSGSSRLEQFF.

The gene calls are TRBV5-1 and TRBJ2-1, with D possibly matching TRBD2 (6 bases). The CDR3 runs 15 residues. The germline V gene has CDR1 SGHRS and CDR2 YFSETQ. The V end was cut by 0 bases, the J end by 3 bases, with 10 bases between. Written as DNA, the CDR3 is TGCGCCAGCAGCTTGGGTAGCGGAGACTACAATGAGCAGTTCTTC. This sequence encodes CASSLGSGDYNEQFF. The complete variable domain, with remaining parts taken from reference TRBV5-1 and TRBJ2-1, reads KAGVTQTPRYLIKTRGQQVTLSCSPISGHRSVSWYQQTPGQGLQFLFEYFSETQRNKGNFPGRFSGRQFSNSRSEMNVSTLELGDSALYLCASSLGSGDYNEQFFGPGTRLTVL.

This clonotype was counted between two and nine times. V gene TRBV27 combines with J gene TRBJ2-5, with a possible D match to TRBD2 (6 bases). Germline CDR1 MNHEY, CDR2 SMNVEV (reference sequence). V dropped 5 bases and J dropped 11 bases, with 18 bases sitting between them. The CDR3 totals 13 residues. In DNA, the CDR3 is TGTGCCAGCAGTCCTTATGGACCACGGGAGCAGTACTTC. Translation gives CASSPYGPREQYF.

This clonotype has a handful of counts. The CDR3 is CASSLLTANTGELFF. In DNA, the CDR3 is TGTGCCAGCAGCTTACTCACCGCGAACACCGGGGAGCTGTTTTTT. V usage is TRBV7-2 and J usage is TRBJ2-2, with D unresolved. This CDR3 has 15 residues. The germline V and J ends were trimmed by 2 bases and 0 bases, with 7 bases remaining between them. CDR1 and CDR2 from the germline V gene are SGHTA and FQGNSA.

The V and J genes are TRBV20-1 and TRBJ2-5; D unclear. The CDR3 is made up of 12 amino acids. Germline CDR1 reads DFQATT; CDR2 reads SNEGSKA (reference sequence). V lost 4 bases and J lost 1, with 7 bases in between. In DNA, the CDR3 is TGCAGTGCTATAGCAGTCCAAGAGACCCAGTACTTC. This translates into CSAIAVQETQYF.

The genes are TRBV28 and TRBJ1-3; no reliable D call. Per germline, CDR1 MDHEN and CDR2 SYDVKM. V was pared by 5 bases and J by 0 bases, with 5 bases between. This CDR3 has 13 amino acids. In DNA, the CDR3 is TGTGCCAGCAGTAAAGTCTCTGGAAACACCATATATTTT. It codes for CASSKVSGNTIYF. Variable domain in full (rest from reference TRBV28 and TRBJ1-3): DVKVTQSSRYLVKRTGEKVFLECVQDMDHENMFWYRQDPGLGLRLIYFSYDVKMKEKGDIPEGYSVSREKKERFSLILESASTNQTSMYLCASSKVSGNTIYFGEGSWLTVV.

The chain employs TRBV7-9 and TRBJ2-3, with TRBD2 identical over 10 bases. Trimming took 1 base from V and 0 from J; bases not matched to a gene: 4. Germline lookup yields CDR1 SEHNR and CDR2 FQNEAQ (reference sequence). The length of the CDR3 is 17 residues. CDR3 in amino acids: CASSLVGLATSTDTQYF. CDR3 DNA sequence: TGTGCCAGCAGCTTAGTGGGACTAGCGACTAGCACAGATACGCAGTATTTT.

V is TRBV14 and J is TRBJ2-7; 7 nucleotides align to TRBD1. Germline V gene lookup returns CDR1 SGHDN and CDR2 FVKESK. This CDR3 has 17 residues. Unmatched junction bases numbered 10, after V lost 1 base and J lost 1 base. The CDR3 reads CASSQAQGKTPSYEQYF. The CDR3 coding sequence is TGTGCCAGCAGCCAAGCACAGGGGAAGACTCCTTCCTACGAGCAGTACTTC.

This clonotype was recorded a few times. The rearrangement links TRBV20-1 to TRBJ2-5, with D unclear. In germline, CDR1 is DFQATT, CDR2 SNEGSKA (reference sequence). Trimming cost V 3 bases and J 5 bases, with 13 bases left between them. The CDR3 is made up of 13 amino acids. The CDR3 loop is CSASVGYGETQYF. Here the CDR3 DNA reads TGCAGTGCTAGCGTGGGGTACGGGGAGACCCAGTACTTC.

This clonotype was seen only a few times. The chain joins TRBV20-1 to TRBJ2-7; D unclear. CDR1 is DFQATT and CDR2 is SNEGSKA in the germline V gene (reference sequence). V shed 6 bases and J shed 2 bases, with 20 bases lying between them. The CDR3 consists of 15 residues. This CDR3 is CSAAPLATGTYEQYF. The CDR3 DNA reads TGCAGTGCCGCACCCTTAGCCACTGGCACCTACGAGCAGTACTTC.

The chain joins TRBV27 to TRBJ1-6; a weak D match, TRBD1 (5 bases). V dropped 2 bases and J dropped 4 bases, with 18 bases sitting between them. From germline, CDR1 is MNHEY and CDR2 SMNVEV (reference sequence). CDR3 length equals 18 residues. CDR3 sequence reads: CASSLRWGGDLYNSPLHF. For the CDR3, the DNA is TGTGCCAGCAGTTTACGTTGGGGAGGGGATCTATATAATTCACCCCTCCACTTT.

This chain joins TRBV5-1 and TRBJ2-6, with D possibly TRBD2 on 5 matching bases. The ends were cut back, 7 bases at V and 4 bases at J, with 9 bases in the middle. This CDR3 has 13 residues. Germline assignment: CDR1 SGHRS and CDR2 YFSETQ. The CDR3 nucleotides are TGCGCCAGCGGACTGGGAGGGGCCAACGTCCTGACTTTC. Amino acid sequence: CASGLGGANVLTF.

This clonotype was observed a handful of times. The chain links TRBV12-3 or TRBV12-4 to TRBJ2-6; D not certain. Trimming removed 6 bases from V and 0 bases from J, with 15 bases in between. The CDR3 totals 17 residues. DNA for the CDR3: TGTGCCAGCAGGAGACATATGCTAAGCTCTGGGGCCAACGTCCTGACTTTC. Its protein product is CASRRHMLSSGANVLTF.

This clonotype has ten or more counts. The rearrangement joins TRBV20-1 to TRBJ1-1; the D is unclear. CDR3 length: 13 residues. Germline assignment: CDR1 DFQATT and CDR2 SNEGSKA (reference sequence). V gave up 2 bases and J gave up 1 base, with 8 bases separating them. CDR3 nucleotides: TGCAGTGCTAGATCTAAGTGGAACACTGAAGCTTTCTTT. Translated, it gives CSARSKWNTEAFF.

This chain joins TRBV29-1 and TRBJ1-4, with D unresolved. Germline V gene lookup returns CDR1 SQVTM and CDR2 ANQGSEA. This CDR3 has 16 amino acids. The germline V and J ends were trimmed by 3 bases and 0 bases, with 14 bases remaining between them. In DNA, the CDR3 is TGCAGCGTTGATGTCGGAGGAAGTGCAACTAATGAAAAACTGTTTTTT. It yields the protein CSVDVGGSATNEKLFF.

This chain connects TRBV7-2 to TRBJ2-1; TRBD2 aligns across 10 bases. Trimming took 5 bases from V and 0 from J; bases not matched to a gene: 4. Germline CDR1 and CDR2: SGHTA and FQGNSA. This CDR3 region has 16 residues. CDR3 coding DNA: TGTGCCAGCAGCGGGGGACTAGCGAGCTCCTACAATGAGCAGTTCTTC. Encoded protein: CASSGGLASSYNEQFF.

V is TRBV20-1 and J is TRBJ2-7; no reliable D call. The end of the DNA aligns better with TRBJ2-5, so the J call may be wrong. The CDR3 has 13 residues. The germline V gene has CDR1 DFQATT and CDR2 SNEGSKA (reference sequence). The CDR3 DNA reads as TGCAGTGCGACCAGGACCGTCTCTGAGACCCAGTACTTC. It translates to CSATRTVSETQYF.

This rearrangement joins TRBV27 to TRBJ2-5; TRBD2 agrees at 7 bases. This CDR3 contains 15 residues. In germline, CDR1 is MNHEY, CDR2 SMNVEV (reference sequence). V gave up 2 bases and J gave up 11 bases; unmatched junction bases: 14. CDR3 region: CASSLEGGPLVAQYF. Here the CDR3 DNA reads TGTGCCAGCAGTTTAGAGGGAGGGCCTTTGGTTGCGCAGTACTTC.

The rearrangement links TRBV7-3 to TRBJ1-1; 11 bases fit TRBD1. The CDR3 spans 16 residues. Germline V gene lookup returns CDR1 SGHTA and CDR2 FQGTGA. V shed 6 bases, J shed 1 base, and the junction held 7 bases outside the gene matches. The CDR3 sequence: CASSRTGGFRNTEAFF. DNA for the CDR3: TGTGCCAGCAGTCGGACAGGGGGCTTTAGGAACACTGAAGCTTTCTTT.

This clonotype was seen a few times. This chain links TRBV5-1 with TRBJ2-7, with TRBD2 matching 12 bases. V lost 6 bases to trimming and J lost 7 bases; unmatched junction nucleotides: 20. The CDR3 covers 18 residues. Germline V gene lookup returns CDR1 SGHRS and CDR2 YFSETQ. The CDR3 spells CASTTTSSRTSGNYEQYF. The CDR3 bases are TGCGCCAGCACCACTACAAGCTCCCGGACTAGCGGGAACTATGAGCAGTACTTC.

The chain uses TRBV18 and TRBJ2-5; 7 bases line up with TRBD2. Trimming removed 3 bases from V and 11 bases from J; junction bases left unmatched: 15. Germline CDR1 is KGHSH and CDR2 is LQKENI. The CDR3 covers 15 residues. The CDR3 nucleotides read TGTGCCAGCTCACCGGGACGAGCGGGGCTTAGTGAGCAGTACTTC. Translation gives CASSPGRAGLSEQYF.

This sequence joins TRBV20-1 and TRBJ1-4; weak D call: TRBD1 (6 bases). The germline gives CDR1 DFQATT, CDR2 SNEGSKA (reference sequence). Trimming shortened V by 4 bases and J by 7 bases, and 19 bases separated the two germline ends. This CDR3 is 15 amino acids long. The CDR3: CSANLGQPGIEKLFF. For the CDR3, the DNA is TGCAGTGCTAACCTCGGACAGCCTGGGATTGAAAAACTGTTTTTT.

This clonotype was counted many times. CDR3 protein: CASSLGLQGGPKFF. Written as DNA, the CDR3 is TGCGCCAGCAGCTTGGGTTTACAGGGAGGACCGAAGTTCTTC. The chain is built from TRBV5-1 and TRBJ2-1; tentatively, D is TRBD1 or TRBD2 (6 bases each). Trimming took off 0 bases at V and 14 bases at J, with 18 bases between the two ends. CDR1 and CDR2 (germline): SGHRS, YFSETQ. The CDR3 runs 14 residues.

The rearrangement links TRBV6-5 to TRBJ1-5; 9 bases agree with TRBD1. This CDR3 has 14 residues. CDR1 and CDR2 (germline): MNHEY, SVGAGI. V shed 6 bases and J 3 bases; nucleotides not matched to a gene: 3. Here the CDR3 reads CASSRDRANQPQHF. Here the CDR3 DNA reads TGTGCCAGCAGCCGGGACAGGGCCAATCAGCCCCAGCATTTT.